Presented here are 22 T cell receptor beta chains from one specimen sequenced in a study of blood T cell repertoires in COVID-19. Produced via immunoSEQ multiplex PCR; TCRdb's table is partial and in-frame only. This sample has 31,000 or so clones, with roughly nine tenths found just once. Source material: peripheral blood. Receptor source: a man older than 75 with acute or convalescent COVID-19.

As for this clone: The junction and the germline gene differ at one end; a read error may be behind it. The rearrangement joins TRBV7-8 to TRBJ2-1; TRBD1 or TRBD2 may be the D gene (7 bases each). This CDR3 has 15 amino acids. Germline V gene lookup returns CDR1 SGHVS and CDR2 FQNEAQ. CDR3: CACSRGGESYNEQFF. In nucleotides, the CDR3 is TGTGCCTGCAGCAGGGGGGGGGAATCCTACAATGAGCAGTTCTTC.

V usage is TRBV5-1 and J usage is TRBJ1-1; D might be TRBD1 (6 bases). CDR1 and CDR2 from the germline V gene are SGHRS and YFSETQ. The ends were cut back, 0 bases at V and 0 bases at J, with 9 bases in the middle. The CDR3 contains 15 residues. The CDR3 loop is CASSLDGGLNTEAFF. DNA of the CDR3: TGCGCCAGCAGCTTGGATGGGGGCCTGAACACTGAAGCTTTCTTT.

The genes are TRBV4-1 and TRBJ2-2, with 11 bases fitting TRBD2. The CDR3 loop spans 17 amino acids. Germline lookup yields CDR1 MGHRA and CDR2 YSYEKL. V was pared by 4 bases and J by 1 base, with 5 bases of the junction left unmatched. The CDR3 DNA reads TGCGCCAGCAGCCCGGGACTAGCGGACGGGAACACCGGGGAGCTGTTTTTT. It is translated as CASSPGLADGNTGELFF.

This chain joins TRBV13 and TRBJ2-1; D might be TRBD1 (5 bases). The CDR3 contains 16 residues. Germline V gene data show CDR1 as PRHDT and CDR2 as FYEKMQ (reference sequence). V lost 3 bases and J 9 bases, leaving 21 bases between the germline ends. The DNA of the CDR3 is TGTGCCAGCAGCTTTGAGGCTCGATCTGAAAGGGGTGAGCAGTTCTTC. Translation: CASSFEARSERGEQFF.

The rearrangement uses TRBV30 and TRBJ1-4; 7 bases fit TRBD1. The CDR3 totals 12 residues. Trimming removed 4 bases from V and 8 bases from J; junction bases left unmatched: 4. Germline assignment: CDR1 GTSNPN and CDR2 SVGIG (reference sequence). The CDR3: CAWNRGQEKLFF. The CDR3 DNA follows: TGTGCCTGGAACCGGGGACAGGAAAAACTGTTTTTT. The full variable domain, in which reference TRBV30 and TRBJ1-4 provide the parts outside the CDR3, is SQTIHQWPATLVQPVGSPLSLECTVEGTSNPNLYWYRQAAGRGLQLLFYSVGIGQISSEVPQNLSASRPQDRQFILSSKKLLLSDSGFYLCAWNRGQEKLFFGSGTQLSVL.

The chain links TRBV11-2 to TRBJ2-1; the D gene is possibly TRBD1 (6 bases). The CDR3 runs 14 residues. Trimming cost V 5 bases and J 8 bases, with 16 bases left between them. The germline V gene has CDR1 SGHAT and CDR2 FQNNGV. The DNA for the CDR3 is TGTGCCAGCAGCCAGGGGTTCTCCACGGATGAGCAGTTCTTC. Protein: CASSQGFSTDEQFF. Based on the CDR3 plus reference TRBV11-2 and TRBJ2-1, the full variable domain is EAGVAQSPRYKIIEKRQSVAFWCNPISGHATLYWYQQILGQGPKLLIQFQNNGVVDDSQLPKDRFSAERLKGVDSTLKIQPAKLEDSAVYLCASSQGFSTDEQFFGPGTRLTVL.

J is TRBJ2-5 and V is TRBV27; TRBD2 matches 10 bases. Losses at the gene ends were 6 bases for V and 0 bases for J; bases not matched to a gene: 10. This CDR3 region has 17 residues. The germline V gene encodes CDR1 MNHEY and CDR2 SMNVEV (reference sequence). CDR3 nucleotide sequence: TGTGCCAGCAGCTCTGGGGGACTAGCGCTTAACCAAGAGACCCAGTACTTC. As protein: CASSSGGLALNQETQYF.

The rearrangement joins TRBV19 to TRBJ2-1; 11 bases align to TRBD2. This CDR3 has 14 residues. From germline, CDR1 is LNHDA and CDR2 SQIVND (reference sequence). V lost 4 bases to trimming and J lost 8 bases; unmatched junction nucleotides: 4. This CDR3 reads CASSKASGRYEQFF. As DNA, the CDR3 is TGTGCCAGTAGTAAAGCTAGCGGGAGGTATGAGCAGTTCTTC.

The chain combines TRBV5-1 with TRBJ2-7; 7 bases agree with TRBD1. The CDR3 is 15 amino acids. V lost 4 bases to trimming and J lost 3 bases; unmatched junction nucleotides: 10. Germline V gene data show CDR1 as SGHRS and CDR2 as YFSETQ. CDR3 loop: CASSPGGAGGYEQYF. For the CDR3, the DNA is TGCGCCAGCAGCCCGGGTGGGGCAGGGGGCTACGAGCAGTACTTC. Variable domain in full (rest from reference TRBV5-1 and TRBJ2-7): KAGVTQTPRYLIKTRGQQVTLSCSPISGHRSVSWYQQTPGQGLQFLFEYFSETQRNKGNFPGRFSGRQFSNSRSEMNVSTLELGDSALYLCASSPGGAGGYEQYFGPGTRLTVT.

The chain recombines TRBV7-8 with TRBJ2-1; maybe TRBD1 (5 bases). Trimming removed 3 bases at V and 9 bases at J, with 9 bases between. Germline V CDR1 and CDR2: SGHVS, FQNEAQ. The CDR3 extends over 12 amino acids. In DNA, the CDR3 is TGTGCCAGCAGCTTCGCAGGGCCTGAGCAGTTCTTC. Translated, it gives CASSFAGPEQFF.

In the case of this clone: Its ends do not fully match the called genes, so a read error is possible. The rearrangement uses TRBV7-8 and TRBJ1-2; the match to TRBD1 covers 7 bases. Germline CDR1 SGHVS, CDR2 FQNEAQ. There are 15 residues in the CDR3. CDR3 sequence reads: CASSLAGTANYGYTF. Here the CDR3 DNA reads TGTGCCAGCAGCCTAGCCGGGACAGCTAACTATGGCTACACCTTC.

The chain employs TRBV18 and TRBJ1-1; TRBD1 aligns across 7 bases. Germline loops: CDR1 KGHSH, CDR2 LQKENI. The CDR3 is 16 residues long. Trimming took 6 bases from V and 4 from J; bases not matched to a gene: 14. The CDR3 DNA sequence: TGTGCCAGCTCTCTTAGCCCCTTACAGGGGACCACTGAAGCTTTCTTT. Amino acid sequence: CASSLSPLQGTTEAFF.

V usage is TRBV7-9 and J usage is TRBJ2-7; 10 bases are a match to TRBD2. The CDR3 totals 15 residues. The J segment lost 2 bases and the V segment lost 2 bases, leaving 3 bases of the junction unmatched. The germline CDR1 and CDR2 sequences are SEHNR and FQNEAQ (reference sequence). The CDR3 spells CASSLTAGGAYEQYF. The DNA for the CDR3 is TGTGCCAGCAGCTTAACAGCGGGAGGGGCCTACGAGCAGTACTTC. Variable domain in full (rest from reference TRBV7-9 and TRBJ2-7): DTGVSQNPRHKITKRGQNVTFRCDPISEHNRLYWYRQTLGQGPEFLTYFQNEAQLEKSRLLSDRFSAERPKGSFSTLEIQRTEQGDSAMYLCASSLTAGGAYEQYFGPGTRLTVT.

V is TRBV5-5 and J is TRBJ2-7, with TRBD1 as a possible D gene (6 bases). V lost 4 bases to trimming and J lost 4 bases, with 15 bases between them. CDR3 length: 14 amino acids. Germline values: CDR1 SGHKS, CDR2 YYEKEE (reference sequence). In DNA form, the CDR3 reads TGTGCCAGCAGCGTGATGGGGGCTTTGTACGAGCAGTACTTC. This sequence encodes CASSVMGALYEQYF.

V is TRBV6-6 and J is TRBJ2-1; D perhaps matches TRBD1 (6 bases). Germline CDR1 is MNHNY and CDR2 is SVGAGI (reference sequence). V was pared by 5 bases and J by 5 bases, with 10 bases between. There are 13 residues in the CDR3. As DNA, the CDR3 is TGTGCCAGCAGTCCGGCAGGGGACAATGAGCAGTTCTTC. It translates to CASSPAGDNEQFF.

The genes are TRBV19 and TRBJ2-3, with 15 positions matching TRBD2. CDR3 size: 15 residues. Germline lookup yields CDR1 LNHDA and CDR2 SQIVND (reference sequence). V shed 9 bases, J shed 3 bases, and the junction held 4 bases outside the gene matches. The CDR3 sequence: CASRTSGRGTDTQYF. The CDR3 DNA reads as TGTGCCAGCAGGACTAGCGGGAGGGGAACAGATACGCAGTATTTT.

V usage is TRBV18 and J usage is TRBJ1-4; 7 positions match TRBD1. The trim removed 3 bases at V and 8 bases at J, leaving 3 bases unmatched. The germline V gene has CDR1 KGHSH and CDR2 LQKENI. This CDR3 is 13 amino acids long. This CDR3 is CASSPRQGEKLFF. CDR3 coding DNA: TGTGCCAGCTCACCTCGACAGGGAGAAAAACTGTTTTTT.

In this sample, this clone turned up a few times. This chain joins TRBV27 and TRBJ2-7; the match to TRBD2 covers 11 bases. After removal of 6 bases from V and 4 bases from J, the junction contained 11 bases not matched to a gene. Germline CDR1 is MNHEY and CDR2 is SMNVEV (reference sequence). The CDR3 totals 16 residues. The CDR3 loop reads CASSLSGTSGLYEQYF. The DNA of the CDR3 is TGTGCCAGCAGCCTTTCCGGGACTAGCGGACTATACGAGCAGTACTTC.

This clone has a handful of counts. This chain joins TRBV2 and TRBJ2-2; 9 bases match TRBD1. The CDR3 is made up of 14 amino acids. With V trimmed by 6 bases and J by 7 bases, 6 bases remained unmatched. From germline, CDR1 is SNHLY and CDR2 FYNNEI. The CDR3 bases are TGTGCCAGCAGGATACAGGGGGCTGACGGGGAGCTGTTTTTT. Protein sequence: CASRIQGADGELFF.

The chain has TRBV7-8 and TRBJ1-4; no definite D call. The length of the CDR3 is 14 residues. From germline, CDR1 is SGHVS and CDR2 FQNEAQ. Trimming cost V 4 bases and J 6 bases, with 12 bases left between them. The chain's CDR3 is CASSSRVWDEKLFF. In nucleotides, the CDR3 is TGTGCCAGCAGCTCGAGGGTTTGGGATGAAAAACTGTTTTTT.

This chain links TRBV6-5 with TRBJ2-2; 7 bases fit TRBD2. Germline loops: CDR1 MNHEY, CDR2 SVGAGI. CDR3 length equals 16 residues. Trimming removed 2 bases from V and 3 bases from J; junction bases left unmatched: 6. This CDR3 is CASSYVGGPDTGELFF. CDR3 in DNA: TGTGCCAGCAGTTACGTGGGAGGGCCCGACACCGGGGAGCTGTTTTTT.

This chain joins TRBV19 and TRBJ2-5; 7 bases are a match to TRBD2. The CDR3 length is 14 residues. The V gene end was trimmed by 5 bases and the J gene end by 5 bases; junction bases not matched to a gene: 8. From germline, CDR1 is LNHDA and CDR2 SQIVND (reference sequence). The CDR3 DNA reads TGTGCCAGTAGTCCCGCGGGAGCCGGGGAGACCCAGTACTTC. It specifies CASSPAGAGETQYF.